A selection of T cell receptor beta chains follows, all from one sample in a study of OX40 agonist ivuxolimab in advanced cancers. TCRdb's copy holds only in-frame clones and misses some; the assay was immunoSEQ multiplex PCR. This table holds 70,000 or so clones, around 86% found once. Material: CD4+ or CD8+ T cells sorted from blood, obtained in a trial of the OX40 agonist ivuxolimab. These receptors originate from an adult with an advanced solid tumor such as melanoma, head and neck, liver or kidney cancer. Each CDR3 is given with its conserved first and last residue. Fields, in order: V gene, D gene, clone size, J gene, CDR3 DNA, CDR3 protein. The D gene is left open where the match is weak. Clone size is stated in some rows and not others, as once, few, many or a class when expanded.

>TRBV6-5|NA|NA|TRBJ2-2
TGTGCCATCCTCAGTCAGAACACCGGGGAGCTGTTTTTT
CAILSQNTGELFF
>TRBV6-1|NA|NA|TRBJ2-3
TGTGCCAGCAGTGAGGGTGGTTTTAGGACAGATACGCAGTATTTT
CASSEGGFRTDTQYF
>TRBV4-1|TRBD1|NA|TRBJ2-7
TGCGCCAGCAGCCAAGTCGCTGGGGACAGGAGATACGAGCAGTACTTC
CASSQVAGDRRYEQYF
>TRBV6-1|TRBD1|NA|TRBJ2-7
TGTGCCAGCAGTGGACAGGGGTGGTCCTACGAGCAGTACTTC
CASSGQGWSYEQYF
>TRBV5-6|TRBD1|NA|TRBJ1-5
TGTGCCAGCAGCTTATCCGGGACAGAGGGATTCGGAAGCAATCAGCCCCAGCATTTT
CASSLSGTEGFGSNQPQHF
>TRBV5-5|NA|NA|TRBJ1-5
TGTGCCAGCAGCTTGGGTTCGGGCAGGGGAAATCAGCCCCAGCATTTT
CASSLGSGRGNQPQHF
>TRBV7-2|TRBD1|few|TRBJ2-2
TGTGCCAGCAGCCCACAGGGGGCGAACACCGGGGAGCTGTTTTTT
CASSPQGANTGELFF
>TRBV6-5|NA|NA|TRBJ1-6
TGTGCCAGCAGTTACTTTGGCGGGAATAATAATTCACCCCTCCACTTT
CASSYFGGNNNSPLHF
>TRBV2|NA|few|TRBJ1-4
TGTGCCAGCGGCCGGGACGGGGCGAAGGAAAAACTGTTTTTT
CASGRDGAKEKLFF
>TRBV7-9|NA|NA|TRBJ2-4
TGTGCCAGCAGCGCCACGAACATTCAGTACTTC
CASSATNIQYF
>TRBV5-1|NA|NA|TRBJ1-4
TGCGCCAGCAGCTTGGTTGGGGGAACAGTCAATGAAAAACTGTTTTTT
CASSLVGGTVNEKLFF